These T cell receptor beta chains were read from a single sample in a study of CD8+ T cells in alopecia areata. The repertoire was sequenced with immunoSEQ multiplex PCR; TCRdb's copy has only in-frame clones and lacks some. The table includes 140,000 to 150,000 clones, around 47% detected once. Sequences were obtained from CD4+ T cells sorted from blood. Receptors originate from a human donor with alopecia areata. Each CDR3 is given with its conserved first and last residue. A D gene is named only where the DNA matches it firmly. Rows may omit the clone size; those that give it use once, few, many or a size class.

clone size	CDR3 length	V gene	J gene	D gene	CDR3 protein	CDR3 DNA
NA	13	TRBV30	TRBJ1-1	TRBD1	CAYNRGRLTEAFF	TGTGCCTACAACAGGGGGCGTCTCACTGAAGCTTTCTTT
NA	17	TRBV5-1	TRBJ2-7	TRBD2	CASSLREGLAGGYEQYF	TGCGCCAGCAGCTTGAGGGAAGGACTAGCGGGAGGATACGAGCAGTACTTC
NA	12	TRBV5-1	TRBJ1-1	NA	CASSLVDTEAFF	TGCGCCAGCAGCTTGGTGGACACTGAAGCTTTCTTT
NA	16	TRBV18	TRBJ2-4	NA	CASSTGLEGSKNIQYF	TGTGCCAGCTCAACAGGCCTCGAGGGATCCAAAAACATTCAGTACTTC
few	13	TRBV29-1	TRBJ1-1	NA	CSVGLDIGTEAFF	TGCAGCGTGGGATTGGACATAGGCACTGAAGCTTTCTTT
NA	12	TRBV29-1	TRBJ1-4	NA	CSVSLTNEKLFF	TGCAGCGTCAGTCTCACTAATGAAAAACTGTTTTTT
NA	13	TRBV29-1	TRBJ1-2	NA	CSVAAGRMGGYTF	TGCAGCGTTGCGGCAGGGAGGATGGGTGGCTACACCTTC
NA	14	TRBV29-1	TRBJ2-7	TRBD2	CSVSIAGPSYEQYF	TGCAGCGTTTCTATAGCGGGCCCGTCCTACGAGCAGTACTTC
NA	14	TRBV2	TRBJ2-1	NA	CASSDSGRYNEQFF	TGTGCCAGCAGTGATAGCGGACGGTACAATGAGCAGTTCTTC
NA	13	TRBV4-1	TRBJ2-1	NA	CASSQDGEVSALF	TGCGCCAGCAGCCAAGATGGGGAAGTGTCCGCCCTCTTC
few	12	TRBV4-1	TRBJ2-1	NA	CASSPGGNEQFF	TGCGCCAGCAGCCCCGGAGGGAATGAGCAGTTCTTC
NA	15	TRBV30	TRBJ2-2	TRBD1	CAWARGQPNTGELFF	TGTGCCTGGGCTCGGGGACAGCCTAACACCGGGGAGCTGTTTTTT
NA	14	TRBV7-8	TRBJ1-2	NA	CASSLGHRNYGYTF	TGTGCCAGCAGCTTAGGTCACAGGAACTATGGCTACACCTTC
NA	14	TRBV7-9	TRBJ2-1	TRBD2	CASSLGRDYDEQFF	TGTGCCAGCAGCTTAGGGCGGGACTACGATGAGCAGTTCTTC
few	14	TRBV6-5	TRBJ2-1	NA	CASSSQGSYNEQFF	TGTGCCAGCAGTTCACAGGGCTCCTACAATGAGCAGTTCTTC
NA	12	TRBV30	TRBJ1-2	NA	CAWSEGNYGYTF	TGTGCCTGGAGTGAAGGGAATTATGGCTACACCTTC
few	15	TRBV28	TRBJ2-7	NA	CASSFGDSDSYEQYF	TGTGCCAGCAGTTTCGGGGACTCGGACTCCTACGAGCAGTACTTC
few	15	TRBV7-9	TRBJ1-4	NA	CASSSGQSTNEKLFF	TGTGCCAGCAGCTCCGGACAGTCAACTAATGAAAAACTGTTTTTT
NA	14	TRBV5-4	TRBJ1-2	NA	CASSNRATLYGYTF	TGTGCCAGCAGCAACCGGGCCACTCTCTATGGCTACACCTTC
once	13	TRBV5-6	TRBJ2-5	NA	CASSLQGPGTQYF	TGTGCCAGCAGCTTACAGGGCCCTGGGACCCAGTACTTC
NA	13	TRBV28	TRBJ2-1	NA	CASSYNRANEQFF	TGTGCCAGCAGTTATAACAGGGCAAATGAGCAGTTCTTC
NA	12	TRBV2	TRBJ2-2	NA	CASSAYTGELFF	TGTGCCAGCAGCGCTTACACCGGGGAGCTGTTTTTT
NA	14	TRBV7-9	TRBJ1-1	NA	CASTNSGERGNGFF	TGTGCCAGCACCAATTCCGGGGAGAGGGGGAATGGTTTCTTT
NA	17	TRBV15	TRBJ2-5	TRBD2	CATSRDLGTSLGETQYF	TGTGCCACCAGCAGAGATCTGGGGACTAGCCTCGGAGAGACCCAGTACTTC